Each of the 20 T cell receptor beta chains below was sequenced from the same sample in a study of T cell responses to AZD1222 COVID-19 vaccine. Measured with immunoSEQ multiplex PCR; TCRdb has only the in-frame clones, and not every one. The sample has more than 85,000 clones; about 89% are singletons. The sample here was peripheral blood, taken on day 0 of AZD1222 vaccination. Every receptor here comes from an adult in good health.

This chain connects TRBV6-7 to TRBJ2-1, with 9 bases identical to TRBD2. TRBV6-7 is designated an ORF whose function remains uncertain. After removal of 2 bases from V and 4 bases from J, the junction contained 9 bases not matched to a gene. The CDR3 contains 17 residues. The CDR3 loop is CASSYPLVAGEYNEQFF. The CDR3 DNA reads as TGTGCCAGCAGTTACCCGCTTGTAGCGGGGGAATACAATGAGCAGTTCTTC.

The chain joins TRBV7-9 to TRBJ2-2; perhaps TRBD1 as D (6 bases). The CDR3 loop spans 13 amino acids. Germline V lookup: CDR1 SEHNR, CDR2 FQNEAQ (reference sequence). V was trimmed by 3 bases and J by 6 bases, leaving 8 bases between them. CDR3 loop: CASSLGHAGELFF. CDR3 in DNA: TGTGCCAGCAGCTTGGGACACGCCGGGGAGCTGTTTTTT.

This chain's CDR3 is CASSLTDLGYTF. The CDR3 DNA reads as TGTGCCAGCAGTTTGACAGATCTTGGCTACACCTTC. This rearrangement joins TRBV28 to TRBJ1-2; weak D call: TRBD1 (5 bases). The germline gives CDR1 MDHEN, CDR2 SYDVKM. The length of the CDR3 is 12 residues. V was pared by 3 bases and J by 7 bases, with 9 bases between.

The chain links TRBV6-4 to TRBJ2-1; weak D call: TRBD1 (6 bases). Trimming left V 2 bases short and J 2 bases short, with 13 bases between. This CDR3 region has 16 residues. The germline CDR1 and CDR2 sequences are MRHNA and SNTAGT. For the CDR3, the DNA is TGTGCCAGCAGTGACGTATCCGGACAGCCCTACAATGAGCAGTTCTTC. Translating it yields CASSDVSGQPYNEQFF.

This chain joins TRBV5-1 and TRBJ1-5, with a tentative D call TRBD1 (6 bases). Looked up from germline, CDR1 is SGHRS and CDR2 is YFSETQ. Trimming cost V 2 bases and J 3 bases, with 9 bases left between them. This CDR3 has 14 amino acids. As DNA, the CDR3 is TGCGCCAGCAGCTTCGGGGACACCAATCAGCCCCAGCATTTT. Translation gives CASSFGDTNQPQHF. Filled out from reference TRBV5-1 and TRBJ1-5, the complete variable domain reads KAGVTQTPRYLIKTRGQQVTLSCSPISGHRSVSWYQQTPGQGLQFLFEYFSETQRNKGNFPGRFSGRQFSNSRSEMNVSTLELGDSALYLCASSFGDTNQPQHFGDGTRLSIL.

In this sample, this clone turned up once. V usage is TRBV5-1 and J usage is TRBJ1-2; 10 bases fit TRBD1. The germline V gene has CDR1 SGHRS and CDR2 YFSETQ. Trimming at V came to 5 bases and at J to 4 bases, leaving 8 bases not matched to a gene. The CDR3 contains 15 residues. CDR3 sequence: CASRNRDRGSYGYTF. The CDR3 DNA is TGCGCCAGCAGAAACCGGGACAGGGGTAGCTATGGCTACACCTTC.

This clone was recorded only once. The chain uses TRBV20-1 and TRBJ1-2, with D possibly TRBD1 on 6 matching bases. The CDR3 is made up of 11 amino acids. CDR1 is DFQATT, CDR2 SNEGSKA, per germline (reference sequence). Trimming cost V 5 bases and J 8 bases, with 12 bases left between them. The CDR3 DNA is TGCAGTGCTTTGCAGGGGTCAGGCTACACCTTC. Translated, it gives CSALQGSGYTF.

J is TRBJ2-7 and V is TRBV6-1; D remains ambiguous. The CDR3 runs 18 residues. Per germline, CDR1 MNHNS and CDR2 SASEGT. V lost 4 bases and J 1 base, leaving 23 bases between the germline ends. CDR3 protein: CASSGFSDLILTSYEQYF. In DNA, the CDR3 is TGTGCCAGCAGTGGTTTTTCGGACCTCATCCTAACGTCCTACGAGCAGTACTTC.

Turning to this clone: The sample holds other DNA sequences that translate to the same CDR3. The chain uses TRBV9 and TRBJ1-5; TRBD1 might be the D (5 bases). The CDR3 is made up of 14 amino acids. Trimming took 0 bases from V and 4 from J, leaving 8 bases between them. Germline assignment: CDR1 SGDLS and CDR2 YYNGEE. CDR3 DNA sequence: TGTGCCAGCAGCGTAGGCCAGGGAAATCAGCCCCAGCATTTT. Translation: CASSVGQGNQPQHF.

The gene calls are TRBV4-3 and TRBJ1-3; TRBD1 is a possible D gene (6 bases). The germline CDR1 and CDR2 sequences are LGHNA and YSLEER. Trimming removed 0 bases from V and 4 bases from J, with 10 bases in between. This CDR3 is 15 amino acids long. The CDR3 DNA reads as TGCGCCAGCAGCCAAGACGGGGGCACGGGAAACACCATATATTTT. Translated, it gives CASSQDGGTGNTIYF.

This clone occurred once. V gene TRBV6-4 combines with J gene TRBJ1-2; no clear D. Germline V gene data show CDR1 as MRHNA and CDR2 as SNTAGT. Deletions cut 7 bases from V and 5 bases from J, with 17 bases between. CDR3 size: 14 residues. The CDR3, as DNA: TGTGCCAGCAAGGGTTCTGCGGAAAGGTATGGCTACACCTTC. This sequence encodes CASKGSAERYGYTF.

The chain joins TRBV7-2 to TRBJ1-4; D is possibly TRBD1 (5 bases). Deletions cut 5 bases from V and 8 bases from J, with 15 bases between. Looked up from germline, CDR1 is SGHTA and CDR2 is FQGNSA. The length of the CDR3 is 14 residues. The CDR3 nucleotides are TGTGCCAGCAGCCCGAGGGACCAAGGCGAAAAACTGTTTTTT. Translated: CASSPRDQGEKLFF.

The gene calls are TRBV5-6 and TRBJ2-4, with D perhaps given as TRBD1 or TRBD2 (5 bases each). Germline loops: CDR1 SGHDT, CDR2 YYEEEE. The CDR3 has 18 residues. V lost 0 bases, J lost 0 bases, and 16 bases lay in between. The CDR3 here is CASSLAGRAGVAKNIQYF. CDR3 nucleotide sequence: TGTGCCAGCAGCTTGGCTGGCAGGGCCGGGGTAGCCAAAAACATTCAGTACTTC.

V gene TRBV6-5 combines with J gene TRBJ1-4; D might be TRBD1 (5 bases). Germline CDR1 and CDR2: MNHEY and SVGAGI. This CDR3 is built from 11 residues. Trimming removed 8 bases at V and 8 bases at J, with 9 bases between. The chain's CDR3 is CASQGNEKLFF. Written as DNA, the CDR3 is TGTGCCAGCCAGGGAAACGAAAAACTGTTTTTT.

This chain uses TRBV24-1 with TRBJ2-5, with 9 bases aligning to TRBD1. The ends lost 3 bases at V and 4 bases at J; junction bases unmatched: 11. The length of the CDR3 is 17 residues. Germline V gene sequence: CDR1 KGHDR, CDR2 SFDVKD. CDR3 sequence reads: CATSDASLTGGAETQYF. The CDR3 nucleotides are TGTGCCACCAGTGATGCCTCCTTAACAGGGGGCGCAGAGACCCAGTACTTC.

The chain has TRBV3-1 (or the pseudogene TRBV3-2) and TRBJ1-4, with D possibly TRBD1 on 5 matching bases. The CDR3 runs 12 residues. The V gene's germline CDR1 is LGHDT and CDR2 YNNKEL (reference sequence). V lost 1 base and J 8 bases, leaving 5 bases between the germline ends. CDR3 nucleotide sequence: TGTGCCAGCAGCCAAGGGGGGGAAAAACTGTTTTTT. Its protein is CASSQGGEKLFF.

This clone was counted a few times. The chain joins TRBV9 to TRBJ1-6; D possibly corresponds to TRBD1 (5 bases). Germline V gene data show CDR1 as SGDLS and CDR2 as YYNGEE. CDR3 length: 14 residues. The V gene lost 0 bases and the J gene lost 8 bases, with 9 bases spanning the gap. The CDR3 reads CASSVGREYSPLHF. CDR3 in DNA: TGTGCCAGCAGCGTAGGCAGGGAATATTCACCCCTCCACTTT.

This chain joins TRBV24-1 and TRBJ2-1; 8 bases are shared with TRBD1. The germline V gene encodes CDR1 KGHDR and CDR2 SFDVKD. V was pared by 8 bases and J by 7 bases, with 12 bases of the junction left unmatched. The CDR3 totals 15 residues. CDR3 DNA sequence: TGTGCCACCACGGGCCGGCAGGGGGCTGATAATGAGCAGTTCTTC. Its protein is CATTGRQGADNEQFF.

V is TRBV29-1 and J is TRBJ2-1, with D perhaps matching TRBD2 (6 bases). This CDR3 comprises 12 residues. Germline V gene sequence: CDR1 SQVTM, CDR2 ANQGSEA. The V gene lost 6 bases and the J gene lost 5 bases, with 11 bases spanning the gap. CDR3 amino acids: CSVRGRDNEQFF. Written as DNA, the CDR3 is TGCAGCGTCCGGGGGAGAGACAATGAGCAGTTCTTC.

This rearrangement joins TRBV28 to TRBJ1-2, with D possibly being TRBD1 (5 bases). This CDR3 spans 17 amino acids. Trimming shortened V by 2 bases and J by 3 bases, and 19 bases separated the two germline ends. Germline V gene data show CDR1 as MDHEN and CDR2 as SYDVKM. The CDR3 DNA is TGTGCCAGCAGTTTACATGAACAGGACCAAACTTACTATGGCTACACCTTC. Its protein is CASSLHEQDQTYYGYTF.